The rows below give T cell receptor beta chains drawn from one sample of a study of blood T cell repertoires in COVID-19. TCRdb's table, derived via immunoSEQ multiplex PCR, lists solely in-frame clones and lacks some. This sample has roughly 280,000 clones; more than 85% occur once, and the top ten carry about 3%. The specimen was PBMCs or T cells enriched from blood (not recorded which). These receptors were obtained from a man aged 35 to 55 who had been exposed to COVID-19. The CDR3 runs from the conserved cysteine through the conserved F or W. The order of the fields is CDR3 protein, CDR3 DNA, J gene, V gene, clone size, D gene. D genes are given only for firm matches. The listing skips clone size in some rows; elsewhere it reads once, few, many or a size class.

CASQREGTDTQYF,TGTGCCAGTCAGCGGGAGGGTACAGATACGCAGTATTTT,TRBJ2-3,TRBV9,NA,TRBD2
CASSQDLRNSYEQYF,TGTGCCAGCAGCCAAGATCTCCGTAACTCCTACGAGCAGTACTTC,TRBJ2-7,TRBV14,NA,NA
CASSLGQSTPMNTEAFF,TGTGCCAGCAGCCTCGGACAGTCTACCCCTATGAACACTGAAGCTTTCTTT,TRBJ1-1,TRBV5-4,NA,NA
CASRVYFTGYEQYF,TGTGCCAGCAGGGTTTATTTTACAGGATACGAGCAGTACTTC,TRBJ2-7,TRBV27,NA,NA
CASSYGVTSPQHF,TGTGCCAGCAGTTACGGAGTAACGTCGCCCCAGCATTTT,TRBJ1-5,TRBV6-2/TRBV6-3,once,NA
CASSFQSGLLNYGYTF,TGTGCCAGCAGCTTTCAATCGGGACTCTTGAACTATGGCTACACCTTC,TRBJ1-2,TRBV5-6,NA,NA
CASSPPNRLGDNSPLHF,TGTGCCAGCTCACCACCGAACAGGTTGGGTGATAATTCACCCCTCCACTTT,TRBJ1-6,TRBV18,once,NA
CAGTGGGYEQFF,TGTGCCGGGACAGGGGGTGGGTATGAGCAGTTCTTC,TRBJ2-1,TRBV12-3/TRBV12-4,NA,TRBD1
CAWESAGGVGSPLHF,TGTGCCTGGGAGTCCGCGGGAGGGGTTGGTTCACCCCTCCACTTT,TRBJ1-6,TRBV30,NA,NA
CASSPSAGGGYEQYF,TGTGCCAGCAGCCCCTCGGCAGGGGGCGGCTACGAGCAGTACTTC,TRBJ2-7,TRBV7-2,NA,TRBD1
CASSVGQVNSGNTIYF,TGTGCCAGCAGCGTAGGACAGGTAAACTCTGGAAACACCATATATTTT,TRBJ1-3,TRBV9,NA,NA
CAWSVSGRGYTF,TGTGCCTGGAGTGTTTCGGGGAGAGGCTACACCTTC,TRBJ1-2,TRBV30,NA,NA
CASSLSTHSSYEQYF,TGTGCCAGCAGCTTAAGCACCCATAGCTCCTACGAGCAGTACTTC,TRBJ2-7,TRBV11-2,NA,NA
CASSLGPGSNQPQHF,TGTGCCAGCAGCCTTGGACCAGGGAGCAATCAGCCCCAGCATTTT,TRBJ1-5,TRBV13,NA,NA
CASSPRGDSNQPQHF,TGTGCCAGCAGTCCCCGCGGGGATAGCAATCAGCCCCAGCATTTT,TRBJ1-5,TRBV27,NA,NA
CASSSGQGIHEQYF,TGTGCCAGCAGTTCGGGACAGGGGATCCACGAGCAGTACTTC,TRBJ2-7,TRBV6-5,NA,TRBD1
CASSLMFGAPYNEQFF,TGTGCCAGCAGCTTAATGTTCGGAGCCCCATACAATGAGCAGTTCTTC,TRBJ2-1,TRBV7-3,NA,NA
CASSPPPTGPNYGYTF,TGTGCCAGCAGCCCCCCCCCGACAGGGCCCAACTATGGCTACACCTTC,TRBJ1-2,TRBV7-9,NA,TRBD1
CASSFRGTYNEQFF,TGTGCCAGCAGTTTCCGGGGGACCTACAATGAGCAGTTCTTC,TRBJ2-1,TRBV28,NA,NA
CASSQSDRGLTNYGYTF,TGCGCCAGCAGCCAAAGCGACAGGGGGCTAACTAACTATGGCTACACCTTC,TRBJ1-2,TRBV4-3,NA,TRBD1
CASCGSPTGELFF,TGTGCCAGCTGCGGTAGTCCCACCGGGGAGCTGTTTTTT,TRBJ2-2,TRBV28,few,NA
CASSSPDRGEKLFF,TGTGCCAGCAGCTCCCCGGACAGGGGCGAAAAACTGTTTTTT,TRBJ1-4,TRBV11-3,NA,TRBD1
CASSSLTGDLTYGYTF,TGTGCCAGCAGCTCCTTAACAGGGGACCTTACCTATGGCTACACCTTC,TRBJ1-2,TRBV11-2,NA,TRBD1
CASSNSRRPLPYQETQYF,TGTGCCAGCAGCAATTCTAGAAGGCCCCTGCCGTACCAAGAGACCCAGTACTTC,TRBJ2-5,TRBV21-1,NA,NA
CASSVDPGDSGNTIYF,TGTGCCAGCAGCGTAGACCCAGGGGACTCTGGAAACACCATATATTTT,TRBJ1-3,TRBV9,once,NA
CASSRQQGANQPQHF,TGTGCCAGTAGTAGGCAACAGGGGGCAAATCAGCCCCAGCATTTT,TRBJ1-5,TRBV19,NA,TRBD1
CASSPRQGPNEQFF,TGTGCCAGCAGCCCACGACAGGGTCCGAATGAGCAGTTCTTC,TRBJ2-1,TRBV3-1/TRBV3-2,NA,TRBD1
CASSPQGNPSYNEQFF,TGTGCCAGCTCTCCACAGGGGAACCCCTCCTACAATGAGCAGTTCTTC,TRBJ2-1,TRBV18,NA,TRBD1
CATSDGAGVGYEQYF,TGTGCCACCAGCGACGGGGCAGGGGTGGGCTACGAGCAGTACTTC,TRBJ2-7,TRBV24-1,NA,NA
CASSGADNNSPLHF,TGTGCCAGCAGTGGGGCAGATAATAATTCACCCCTCCACTTT,TRBJ1-6,TRBV2,NA,NA
CASSESPAAGVNTEAFF,TGTGCCAGCAGTGAAAGCCCAGCAGCGGGAGTGAACACTGAAGCTTTCTTT,TRBJ1-1,TRBV6-1,NA,NA